The TCR beta chain described here comes from a study of blood T cell repertoires in COVID-19. Study-level background: Material from acute and convalescent COVID-19 was sourced from the United States, Italy and Spain.

Only in-frame clones appear in the TCRdb table, and some are missing; sequencing was by immunoSEQ multiplex PCR. The sample has roughly 180,000 clones; approximately 86% are singletons. Trimming removed 6 bases from V and 2 bases from J, with 14 bases in between. The length of the CDR3 is 15 residues. The germline gives CDR1 LNHDA, CDR2 SQIVND (reference sequence). The rearrangement joins TRBV19 to TRBJ2-1; a possible D gene is TRBD2 (7 bases). Specimen: peripheral blood. This receptor was obtained from an elderly woman with active or convalescent COVID-19. The CDR3 bases are TGTGCCAGTAGGGTAGGGGGAGGGCCCTACAATGAGCAGTTCTTC. Protein sequence: CASRVGGGPYNEQFF.